The present T cell receptor (beta chain) was sequenced within a study of T cell responses to AZD1222 COVID-19 vaccine. Turning to the study itself: Samples with a second dose at about 4 or about 12 weeks were pooled together. Study-wide results and limits: Across spike, vaccine-associated CD4 TCRs were found, dominant at 160-218 and 743-854. Spike-specific TCR depth and breadth grew after two AZD1222 doses. White British donors predominated, females outnumbered males, and clonal diversity was possibly underestimated.

TCRdb's copy holds only in-frame clones and misses some; the assay was immunoSEQ multiplex PCR. The profile shows around 120,000 clones, roughly nine tenths of them singletons. On this clone: Its target is unknown.

The source is an adult in good health. The specimen was peripheral blood, collected on day 0 of AZD1222 vaccination.

In nucleotides, the CDR3 is TGCAGCGTTGGGTCATACACTGAAGCTTTCTTT. Its translation: CSVGSYTEAFF. The V call is TRBV29-1, the J call TRBJ1-1; the D is unclear. CDR3 size: 11 residues. With 4 bases removed from V and 3 bases from J, the gap between germline ends came to 6 bases. The V gene's germline CDR1 is SQVTM and CDR2 ANQGSEA.